The sequence of this TCR beta chain was determined in a study of metastatic and nonmetastatic thyroid tumors. Patients underwent thyroid surgery, and none had received any treatment before it. The sample holds many counts of this clone. Using MiXCR, TCRdb re-called clones from the PCR reads. The sample holds 15,000 to 20,000 clones, 25% to 30% seen once. V lost 0 bases and J lost 3; bases outside the gene matches: 1. Germline values: CDR1 DFQATT, CDR2 SNEGSKA (reference sequence). The CDR3 is 14 amino acids. The genes are TRBV20-1 and TRBJ2-7, with 11 bases identical to TRBD1. This sequence was found in a female donor with papillary thyroid cancer or a benign thyroid nodule (not recorded which). Some clones in this sample may be carry-over from other donors' samples. Sequencing was done on a sample of tumor tissue. The CDR3: CSARDGTGGYEQYF. The CDR3 DNA is TGCAGTGCTAGAGATGGGACAGGGGGCTACGAGCAGTACTTC.